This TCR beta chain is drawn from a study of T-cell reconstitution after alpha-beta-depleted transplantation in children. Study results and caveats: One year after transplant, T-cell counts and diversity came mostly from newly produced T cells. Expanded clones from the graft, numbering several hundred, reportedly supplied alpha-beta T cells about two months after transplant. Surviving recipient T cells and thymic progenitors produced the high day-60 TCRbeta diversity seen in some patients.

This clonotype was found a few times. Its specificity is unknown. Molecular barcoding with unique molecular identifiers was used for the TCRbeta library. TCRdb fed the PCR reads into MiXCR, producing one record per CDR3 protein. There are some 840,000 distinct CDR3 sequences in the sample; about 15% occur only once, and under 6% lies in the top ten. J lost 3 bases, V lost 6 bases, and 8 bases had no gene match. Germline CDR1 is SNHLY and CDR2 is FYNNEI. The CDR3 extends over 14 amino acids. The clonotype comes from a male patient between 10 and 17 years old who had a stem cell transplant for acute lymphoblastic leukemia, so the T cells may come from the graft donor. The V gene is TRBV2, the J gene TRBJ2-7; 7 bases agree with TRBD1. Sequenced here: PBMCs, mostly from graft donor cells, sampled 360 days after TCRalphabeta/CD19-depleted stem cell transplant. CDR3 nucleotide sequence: TGTGCCAGCAGCGAGACAGGGTCCTACTACGAGCAGTACTTC. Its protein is CASSETGSYYEQYF.